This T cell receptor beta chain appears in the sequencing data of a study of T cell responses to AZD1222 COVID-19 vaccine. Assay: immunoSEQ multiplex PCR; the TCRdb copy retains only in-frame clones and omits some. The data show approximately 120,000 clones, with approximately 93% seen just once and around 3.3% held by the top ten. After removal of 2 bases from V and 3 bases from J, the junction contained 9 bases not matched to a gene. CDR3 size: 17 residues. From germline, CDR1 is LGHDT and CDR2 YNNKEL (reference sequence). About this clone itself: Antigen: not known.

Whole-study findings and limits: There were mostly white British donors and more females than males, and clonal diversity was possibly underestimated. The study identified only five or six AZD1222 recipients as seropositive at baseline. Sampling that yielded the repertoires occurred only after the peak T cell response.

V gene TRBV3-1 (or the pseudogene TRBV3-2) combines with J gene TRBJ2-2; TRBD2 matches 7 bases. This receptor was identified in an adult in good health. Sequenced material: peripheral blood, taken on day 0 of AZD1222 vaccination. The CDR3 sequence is CASSQPLGREYTGELFF. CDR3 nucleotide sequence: TGTGCCAGCAGCCAACCCTTGGGGCGGGAGTACACCGGGGAGCTGTTTTTT.